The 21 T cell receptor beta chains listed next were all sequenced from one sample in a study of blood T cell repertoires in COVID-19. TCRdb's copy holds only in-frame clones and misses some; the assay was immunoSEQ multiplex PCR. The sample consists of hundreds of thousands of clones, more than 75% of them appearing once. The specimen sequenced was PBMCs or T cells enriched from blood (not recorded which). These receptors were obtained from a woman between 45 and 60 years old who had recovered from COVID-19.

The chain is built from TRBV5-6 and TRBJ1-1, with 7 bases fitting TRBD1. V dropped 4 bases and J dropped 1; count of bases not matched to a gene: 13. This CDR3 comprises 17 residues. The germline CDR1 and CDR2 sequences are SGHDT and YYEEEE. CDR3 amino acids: CASSPAWDRQKNTEAFF. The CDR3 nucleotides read TGTGCCAGCAGCCCGGCTTGGGACAGACAAAAGAACACTGAAGCTTTCTTT.

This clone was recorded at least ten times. CDR3 nucleotides: TGTGCCAGCGGGGTCGACAGGGGAAGCCCTGAAGCTTTCTTT. It specifies CASGVDRGSPEAFF. The chain carries TRBV2 and TRBJ1-1; 8 bases map to TRBD1. The CDR3 sequence is 14 residues long. Germline CDR1 is SNHLY and CDR2 is FYNNEI. J lost 6 bases, V lost 8 bases, and 11 bases had no gene match. Full variable domain (missing parts from reference TRBV2 and TRBJ1-1): EPEVTQTPSHQVTQMGQEVILRCVPISNHLYFYWYRQILGQKVEFLVSFYNNEISEKSEIFDDQFSVERPDGSNFTLKIRSTKLEDSAMYFCASGVDRGSPEAFFGQGTRLTVV.

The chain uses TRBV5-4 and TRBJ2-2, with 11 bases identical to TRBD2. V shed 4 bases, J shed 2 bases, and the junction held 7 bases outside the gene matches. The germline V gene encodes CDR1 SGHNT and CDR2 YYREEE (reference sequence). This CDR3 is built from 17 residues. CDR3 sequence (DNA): TGTGCCAGCAGCCGAGACGGGACTAGCGGAAACACCGGGGAGCTGTTTTTT. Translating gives CASSRDGTSGNTGELFF.

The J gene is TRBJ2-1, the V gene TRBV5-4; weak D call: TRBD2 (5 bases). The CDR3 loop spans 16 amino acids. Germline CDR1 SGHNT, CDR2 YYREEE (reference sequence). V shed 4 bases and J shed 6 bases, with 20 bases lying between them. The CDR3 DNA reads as TGTGCCAGCAGCCCCGAGGCGGGCCGAGGCATCAATGAGCAGTTCTTC. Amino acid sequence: CASSPEAGRGINEQFF.

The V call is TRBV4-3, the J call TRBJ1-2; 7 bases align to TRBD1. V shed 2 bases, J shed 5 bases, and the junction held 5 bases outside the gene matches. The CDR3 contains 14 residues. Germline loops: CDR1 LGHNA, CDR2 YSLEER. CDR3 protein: CASSQQGVGYGYTF. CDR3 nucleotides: TGCGCCAGCAGCCAACAGGGGGTTGGTTATGGCTACACCTTC.

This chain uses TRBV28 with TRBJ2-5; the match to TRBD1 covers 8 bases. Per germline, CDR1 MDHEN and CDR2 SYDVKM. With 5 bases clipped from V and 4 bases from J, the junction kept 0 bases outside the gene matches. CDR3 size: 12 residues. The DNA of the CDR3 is TGTGCCAGCAGTCAGGGGGCAGAGACCCAGTACTTC. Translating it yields CASSQGAETQYF.

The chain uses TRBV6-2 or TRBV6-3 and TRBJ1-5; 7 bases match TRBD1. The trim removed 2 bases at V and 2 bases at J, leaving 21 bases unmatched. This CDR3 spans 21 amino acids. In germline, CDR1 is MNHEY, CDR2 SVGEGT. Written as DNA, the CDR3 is TGTGCCAGCAGTTACAGGGTCCGCAGCAGGGGGTCAAGGAATGGCAATCAGCCCCAGCATTTT. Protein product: CASSYRVRSRGSRNGNQPQHF.

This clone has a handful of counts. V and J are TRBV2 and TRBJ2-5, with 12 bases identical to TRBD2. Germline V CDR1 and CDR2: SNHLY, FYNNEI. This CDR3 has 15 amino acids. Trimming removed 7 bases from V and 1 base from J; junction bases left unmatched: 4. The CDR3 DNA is TGTGCCAGCATGACTAGCGGGAGCTTCCAAGAGACCCAGTACTTC. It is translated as CASMTSGSFQETQYF.

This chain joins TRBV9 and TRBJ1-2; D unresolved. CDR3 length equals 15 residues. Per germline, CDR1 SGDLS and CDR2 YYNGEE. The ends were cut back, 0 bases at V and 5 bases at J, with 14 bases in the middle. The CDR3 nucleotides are TGTGCCAGCAGCGTAGGGTCCACAGCCGTGTATGGCTACACCTTC. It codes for CASSVGSTAVYGYTF.

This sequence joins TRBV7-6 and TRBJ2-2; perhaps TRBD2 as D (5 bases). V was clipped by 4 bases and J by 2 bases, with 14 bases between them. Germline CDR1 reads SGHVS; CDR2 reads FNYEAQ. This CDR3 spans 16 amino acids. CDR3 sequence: CASSSLGGYNTGELFF. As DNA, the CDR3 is TGTGCCAGCAGCTCCCTCGGCGGGTATAACACCGGGGAGCTGTTTTTT.

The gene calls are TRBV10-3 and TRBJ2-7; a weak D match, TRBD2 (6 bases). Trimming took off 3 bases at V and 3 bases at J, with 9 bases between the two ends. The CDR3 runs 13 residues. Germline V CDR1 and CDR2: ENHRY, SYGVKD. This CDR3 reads CAISEREYYEQYF. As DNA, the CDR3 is TGTGCCATCAGTGAACGGGAGTACTACGAGCAGTACTTC.

In nucleotides, the CDR3 is TGTGCCACCAGCCAGAGGAGAGAAGAGACCCAGTACTTC. It codes for CATSQRREETQYF. This chain uses TRBV15 with TRBJ2-5; D call uncertain. Trimming removed 5 bases at V and 3 bases at J, with 10 bases between. Germline V gene lookup returns CDR1 LNHNV and CDR2 YYDKDF (reference sequence). CDR3 size: 13 residues.

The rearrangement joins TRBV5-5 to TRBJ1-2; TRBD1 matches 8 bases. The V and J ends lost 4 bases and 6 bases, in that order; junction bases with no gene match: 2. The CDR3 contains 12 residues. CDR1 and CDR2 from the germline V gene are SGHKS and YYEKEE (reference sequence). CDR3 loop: CASSPDRDGYTF. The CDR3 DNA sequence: TGTGCCAGCAGCCCGGACAGGGATGGCTACACCTTC.

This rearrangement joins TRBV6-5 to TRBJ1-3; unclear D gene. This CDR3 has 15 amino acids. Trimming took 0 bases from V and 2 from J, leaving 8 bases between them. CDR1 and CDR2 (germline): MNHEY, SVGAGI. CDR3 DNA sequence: TGTGCCAGCAGTTACTCGGCCGAAGCTGGAAACACCATATATTTT. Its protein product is CASSYSAEAGNTIYF.

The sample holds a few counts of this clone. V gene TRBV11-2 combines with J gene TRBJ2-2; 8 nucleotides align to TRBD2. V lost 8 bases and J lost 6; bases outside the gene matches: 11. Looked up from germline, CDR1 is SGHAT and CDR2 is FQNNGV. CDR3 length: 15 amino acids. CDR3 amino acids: CASDRGGLGPGELFF. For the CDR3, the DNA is TGTGCCAGCGACCGAGGGGGACTAGGCCCCGGGGAGCTGTTTTTT. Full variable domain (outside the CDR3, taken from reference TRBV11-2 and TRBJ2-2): EAGVAQSPRYKIIEKRQSVAFWCNPISGHATLYWYQQILGQGPKLLIQFQNNGVVDDSQLPKDRFSAERLKGVDSTLKIQPAKLEDSAVYLCASDRGGLGPGELFFGEGSRLTVL.

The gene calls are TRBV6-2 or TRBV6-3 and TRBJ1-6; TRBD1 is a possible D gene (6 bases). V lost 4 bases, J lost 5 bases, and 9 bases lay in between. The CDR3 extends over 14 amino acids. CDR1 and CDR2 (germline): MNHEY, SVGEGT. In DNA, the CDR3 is TGTGCCAGCAGTTCGACAGGAGATAATTCACCCCTCCACTTT. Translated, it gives CASSSTGDNSPLHF.

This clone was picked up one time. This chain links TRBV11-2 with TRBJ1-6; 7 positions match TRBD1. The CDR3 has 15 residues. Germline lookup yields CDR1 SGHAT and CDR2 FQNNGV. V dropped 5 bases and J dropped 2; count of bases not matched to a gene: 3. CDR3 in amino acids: CASSEDRAYNSPLHF. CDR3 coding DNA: TGTGCCAGCAGCGAAGACAGGGCCTATAATTCACCCCTCCACTTT.

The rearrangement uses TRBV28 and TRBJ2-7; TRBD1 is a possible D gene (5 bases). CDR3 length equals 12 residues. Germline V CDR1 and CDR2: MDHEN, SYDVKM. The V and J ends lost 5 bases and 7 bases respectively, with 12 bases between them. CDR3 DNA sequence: TGTGCCAGCAGTCTCCCAGGGCTGGAGCAGTACTTC. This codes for CASSLPGLEQYF.

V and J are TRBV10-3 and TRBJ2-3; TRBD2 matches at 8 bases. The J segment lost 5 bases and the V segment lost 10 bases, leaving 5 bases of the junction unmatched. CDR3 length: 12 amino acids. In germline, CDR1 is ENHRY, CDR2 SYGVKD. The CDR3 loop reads CATLAEGDTQYF. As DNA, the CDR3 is TGTGCCACACTAGCGGAGGGAGATACGCAGTATTTT.

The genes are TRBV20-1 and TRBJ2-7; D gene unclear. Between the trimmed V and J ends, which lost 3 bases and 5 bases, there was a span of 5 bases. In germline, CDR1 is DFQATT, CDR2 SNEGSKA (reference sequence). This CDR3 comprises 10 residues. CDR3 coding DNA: TGCAGTGCTAGTGGTAACGAGCAGTACTTC. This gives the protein CSASGNEQYF.

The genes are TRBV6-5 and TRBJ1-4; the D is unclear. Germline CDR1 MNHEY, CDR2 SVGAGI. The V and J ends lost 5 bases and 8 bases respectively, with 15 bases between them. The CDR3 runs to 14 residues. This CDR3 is CASSPGKSREKLFF. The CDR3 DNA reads TGTGCCAGCAGTCCCGGGAAATCAAGGGAAAAACTGTTTTTT.